This TCR beta chain was profiled in a study of PD-1 blockade in classical Hodgkin lymphoma. Study conclusions and caveats: With CD4+ cells, TCR diversity rose significantly by C4D1, but not with CD8+ cells.

Comments on this clone: Its target is unknown.

Trimming stripped 4 bases from V and 4 bases from J, with 14 bases between. The CDR3 consists of 14 residues. From germline, CDR1 is MNHEY and CDR2 SMNVEV (reference sequence). Assay: immunoSEQ multiplex PCR; the TCRdb copy retains only in-frame clones and omits some. Of 90,000 to 95,000 clones detected, approximately 92% appear once; the ten largest clones hold roughly 10%. Every single patient, without exception, relapsed after autologous stem cell transplantation, and brentuximab vedotin exposure varied. Complete response, partial response or progressive disease were the best responses. This receptor was taken from a human donor with classical Hodgkin lymphoma. J is TRBJ2-7 and V is TRBV27; a weak D match, TRBD2 (5 bases). Sample: peripheral blood mononuclear cells (PBMCs), taken before the second cycle of nivolumab. Written as DNA, the CDR3 is TGTGCCAGCAGTTCCGGGGTCTCCCAATACGAGCAGTACTTC. Translation: CASSSGVSQYEQYF.